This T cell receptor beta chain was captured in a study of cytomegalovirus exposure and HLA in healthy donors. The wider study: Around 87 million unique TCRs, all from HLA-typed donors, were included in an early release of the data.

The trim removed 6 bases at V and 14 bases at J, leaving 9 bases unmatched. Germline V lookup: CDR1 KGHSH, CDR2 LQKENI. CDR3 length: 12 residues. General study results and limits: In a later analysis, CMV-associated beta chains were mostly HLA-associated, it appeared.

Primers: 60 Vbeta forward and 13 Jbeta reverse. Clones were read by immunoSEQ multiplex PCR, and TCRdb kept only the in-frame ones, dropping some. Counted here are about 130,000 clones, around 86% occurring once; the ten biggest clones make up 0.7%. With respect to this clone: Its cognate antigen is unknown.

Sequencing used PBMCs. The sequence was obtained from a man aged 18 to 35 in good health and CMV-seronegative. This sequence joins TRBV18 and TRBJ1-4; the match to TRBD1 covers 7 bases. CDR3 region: CASSPGQAWLFF. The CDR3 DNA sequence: TGTGCCAGCTCGCCAGGACAGGCATGGCTGTTTTTT.